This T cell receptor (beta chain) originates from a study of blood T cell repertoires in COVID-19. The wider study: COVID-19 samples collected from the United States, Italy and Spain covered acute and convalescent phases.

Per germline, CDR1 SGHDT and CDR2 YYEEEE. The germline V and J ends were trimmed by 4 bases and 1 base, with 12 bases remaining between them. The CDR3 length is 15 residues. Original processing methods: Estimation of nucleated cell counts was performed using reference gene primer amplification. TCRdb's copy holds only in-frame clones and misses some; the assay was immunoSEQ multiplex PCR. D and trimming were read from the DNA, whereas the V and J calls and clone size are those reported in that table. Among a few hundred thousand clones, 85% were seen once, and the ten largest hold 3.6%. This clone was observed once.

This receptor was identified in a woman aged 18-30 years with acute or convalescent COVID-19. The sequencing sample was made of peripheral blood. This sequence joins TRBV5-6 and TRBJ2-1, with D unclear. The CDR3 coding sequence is TGTGCCAGCAGCCCCCGGTCGGTATCCTACAATGAGCAGTTCTTC. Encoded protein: CASSPRSVSYNEQFF.